This T cell receptor (beta chain) was captured in a study of immune cell composition in non-small cell lung cancer. Template was genomic DNA from frozen, unsorted single-cell suspensions. Generated by immunoSEQ multiplex PCR, the TCRdb table keeps only in-frame clones and is missing some. The table includes around 4,500 clones, around 85% detected once. The CDR3 runs 15 residues. CDR1 is MNHNS, CDR2 SASEGT, per germline. The junction had 9 bases not matched to a gene; V was cut back by 7 bases and J by 6 bases. J is TRBJ2-3 and V is TRBV6-1; 11 bases agree with TRBD2. This clonotype was sampled from a human donor with non-small cell lung cancer. Sequencing used lung tumor tissue. CDR3 in DNA: TGTGCCAGCAAGACCGGGACTAGCGGACAGGATACGCAGTATTTT. Translation: CASKTGTSGQDTQYF.